The source of this T cell receptor (beta chain) is a study of T cell changes during pregnancy in multiple sclerosis. The V gene lost 5 bases and the J gene lost 9 bases, with 20 bases spanning the gap. This CDR3 has 16 amino acids. Germline CDR1 is SGHTA and CDR2 is FQGTGA. Here immunoSEQ multiplex PCR was the method, and the copy in TCRdb shows in-frame clones only, minus some. The repertoire holds about 58,000 clones, with less than 95% as singletons. This sample comprised CD4+ T cells from peripheral blood mononuclear cells, obtained after pregnancy. The chain uses TRBV7-3 and TRBJ1-6; no definite D call. The TCR comes from a female donor in good health, enrolled as a control in a pregnancy study. CDR3 sequence: CASSGNAAGNSSPLHF. In DNA, the CDR3 is TGTGCCAGCAGCGGTAATGCGGCGGGTAATTCTTCACCCCTCCACTTT.